The T cell receptor beta chain under discussion was sequenced for a study of memory CD4+ T cells and cytomegalovirus serostatus. Study context: Healthy Belgian adult donors included about nine CMV-positive and fewer than 25 CMV-negative people.

To note about this clone: What it binds is unknown. Additional DNA sequences in this sample encode the identical CDR3.

The sort gate was single viable CD3+CD4+CD8-CD45RO+ cells for memory CD4+ T cells. Serum IgG to CMV pp150, pp28, p38 and p52 defined serostatus. Total CD4+ T cells were enriched by CD4 positive selection. Points from the study as a whole: Suggested: most of the CMV-linked TCR signature lies in CD4+ memory cells.

Clones were read by immunoSEQ multiplex PCR, and TCRdb kept only the in-frame ones, dropping some. The sample carries approximately 52,000 clones, about 78% recorded once. The ends were cut back, 2 bases at V and 2 bases at J, with 12 bases in the middle. The CDR3 has 15 residues. Germline-derived CDR1 and CDR2 are SGHRS and YFSETQ. The specimen was memory CD4+ T cells from blood. This chain uses TRBV5-1 with TRBJ2-3; D tentatively fits TRBD1 or TRBD2 (6 bases each). This TCR came from an adult in good health and CMV-seronegative. This CDR3 reads CASSLRGVLTDTQYF. CDR3 nucleotide sequence: TGCGCCAGCAGCTTAAGGGGGGTCCTCACAGATACGCAGTATTTT. Variable domain in full (rest from reference TRBV5-1 and TRBJ2-3): KAGVTQTPRYLIKTRGQQVTLSCSPISGHRSVSWYQQTPGQGLQFLFEYFSETQRNKGNFPGRFSGRQFSNSRSEMNVSTLELGDSALYLCASSLRGVLTDTQYFGPGTRLTVL.